This T cell receptor beta chain was profiled in a study of T cells in women clearing cervical HPV infection. The V gene's germline CDR1 is SGHDT and CDR2 YYEEEE. Trimming cost V 3 bases and J 0 bases, with 7 bases left between them. This CDR3 has 13 amino acids. According to its frequency, this clone is medium-sized (0.01 to 0.1%). The read is 3 residues too short to cover the CDR3 end, so that end is filled in from the germline J gene. The assay was immunoSEQ multiplex PCR, and TCRdb's table has in-frame clones only and misses some. Recorded for this sample: fewer than 10,000 clones. This chain uses TRBV5-6 with TRBJ2-7; D is ambiguous. The material sequenced was blood buffy coat. This receptor was taken from a woman between 18 and 70 years old with a cervical HPV16 infection that either progressed to CIN3+ or cleared (not recorded which). The part of the CDR3 DNA that was read is TGTGCCAGCAGCTCTGGCGGCTCCTACGAG. Translating it yields CASSSGGSYE. The full CDR3 protein is CASSSGGSYEQYF. Full variable domain (missing parts from reference TRBV5-6 and TRBJ2-7): DAGVTQSPTHLIKTRGQQVTLRCSPKSGHDTVSWYQQALGQGPQFIFQYYEEEERQRGNFPDRFSGHQFPNYSSELNVNALLLGDSALYLCASSSGGSYEQYFGPGTRLTVT.